The 16 T cell receptor beta chains presented below share a single source sample, sequenced in a study of Ad26.COV2.S vaccination and SARS-CoV-2 variants. Libraries were prepared by immunoSEQ multiplex PCR; TCRdb keeps only in-frame clonotypes and omits some of them. The table has about 350,000 clones, approximately 90% seen once; the top ten hold under 4%. Material: peripheral blood, obtained after recovery from COVID-19. The receptors originated from a human donor who had recovered from COVID-19.

This chain uses TRBV12-3 or TRBV12-4 with TRBJ1-1, with D possibly being TRBD1 (6 bases). CDR3 size: 12 residues. V was clipped by 8 bases and J by 7 bases, with 14 bases between them. DNA for the CDR3: TGTGCCAGCTCACCCGGGGGGCGTGAAGCTTTCTTT. It yields the protein CASSPGGREAFF.

This clone came up once. This chain joins TRBV29-1 and TRBJ2-2; the match to TRBD2 covers 7 bases. Germline V gene lookup returns CDR1 SQVTM and CDR2 ANQGSEA. Trimming took 4 bases from V and 2 from J; bases not matched to a gene: 4. This CDR3 spans 14 amino acids. The CDR3 DNA follows: TGCAGCGTTGGGGGGGGAACCAACACCGGGGAGCTGTTTTTT. Translating gives CSVGGGTNTGELFF.

J is TRBJ1-1 and V is TRBV18; D is possibly TRBD1 (5 bases). Trimming cost V 2 bases and J 6 bases, with 19 bases left between them. Per the germline V gene, CDR1 is KGHSH and CDR2 is LQKENI. The length of the CDR3 is 16 residues. The CDR3 region is CASSPSMLKGRAEAFF. The DNA for the CDR3 is TGTGCCAGCTCACCATCGATGTTGAAGGGGAGGGCTGAAGCTTTCTTT.

The V call is TRBV7-6, the J call TRBJ2-5; TRBD1 might be the D (5 bases). Trimming removed 3 bases at V and 2 bases at J, with 16 bases between. CDR1 SGHVS and CDR2 FNYEAQ come from the germline V gene. This CDR3 has 16 residues. DNA of the CDR3: TGTGCCAGCAGCTTTAGAACAGGCATACCTCAAGAGACCCAGTACTTC. This translates into CASSFRTGIPQETQYF. The whole variable domain, filled in from reference TRBV7-6 and TRBJ2-5, reads GAGVSQSPRYKVTKRGQDVALRCDPISGHVSLYWYRQALGQGPEFLTYFNYEAQQDKSGLPNDRFSAERPEGSISTLTIQRTEQRDSAMYRCASSFRTGIPQETQYFGPGTRLLVL.

V gene TRBV2 combines with J gene TRBJ1-3; D ambiguous. The germline V gene has CDR1 SNHLY and CDR2 FYNNEI. V was cut by 3 bases and J by 10 bases, with 10 bases left in between. This CDR3 comprises 12 residues. The CDR3: CASSEDGGTIYF. The CDR3 nucleotides read TGTGCCAGCAGTGAGGATGGAGGTACCATATATTTT.

V usage is TRBV7-9 and J usage is TRBJ1-4, with D hard to call. V lost 3 bases and J lost 6, with 8 bases in between. The CDR3 has 13 residues. CDR1 is SEHNR and CDR2 is FQNEAQ in the germline V gene (reference sequence). The DNA for the CDR3 is TGTGCCAGCAGCTTTCCAGGAGATGAAAAACTGTTTTTT. This translates into CASSFPGDEKLFF.

The CDR3 spells CASSPDYPRNTDTQYF. The CDR3, as DNA: TGTGCCAGCAGCCCGGACTACCCGAGGAACACAGATACGCAGTATTTT. The rearrangement links TRBV7-2 to TRBJ2-3, with D possibly being TRBD2 (6 bases). The CDR3 sequence is 16 residues long. Germline CDR1 reads SGHTA; CDR2 reads FQGNSA. Trimming stripped 5 bases from V and 2 bases from J, with 17 bases between.

The rearrangement links TRBV19 to TRBJ2-2, with unresolved D. The CDR3 consists of 13 residues. V gave up 4 bases and J gave up 7 bases, with 10 bases separating them. The germline gives CDR1 LNHDA, CDR2 SQIVND (reference sequence). CDR3 amino acids: CASSKGFGGELFF. The DNA of the CDR3 is TGTGCCAGTAGTAAAGGGTTTGGCGGGGAGCTGTTTTTT.

V is TRBV9 and J is TRBJ2-3; D is unresolved. Germline values: CDR1 SGDLS, CDR2 YYNGEE. CDR3 length: 15 residues. The V end lost 0 bases, the J end lost 1 base, and 9 bases lay between the germline ends. This CDR3 is CASSVDSRGTDTQYF. CDR3 sequence (DNA): TGTGCCAGCAGCGTAGACTCCCGAGGCACAGATACGCAGTATTTT. The full variable domain, with the rest looked up from reference TRBV9 and TRBJ2-3, is DSGVTQTPKHLITATGQRVTLRCSPRSGDLSVYWYQQSLDQGLQFLIQYYNGEERAKGNILERFSAQQFPDLHSELNLSSLELGDSALYFCASSVDSRGTDTQYFGPGTRLTVL.

The chain recombines TRBV2 with TRBJ2-3; TRBD2 aligns across 7 bases. The junction had 14 bases not matched to a gene; V was cut back by 8 bases and J by 6 bases. Germline V gene lookup returns CDR1 SNHLY and CDR2 FYNNEI. The CDR3 spans 15 residues. The DNA of the CDR3 is TGTGCCAGCTCCCCAGCGGGGCTCCATCAGGATACGCAGTATTTT. It encodes CASSPAGLHQDTQYF.

The rearrangement joins TRBV6-5 to TRBJ1-1; tentatively, D is TRBD1 (6 bases). The CDR3 extends over 13 amino acids. Germline V gene lookup returns CDR1 MNHEY and CDR2 SVGAGI. Between the trimmed V and J ends, which lost 5 bases and 6 bases, there was a span of 13 bases. The CDR3 DNA is TGTGCCAGCAGTCCTAGGGGGAAAGCTGAAGCTTTCTTT. It yields the protein CASSPRGKAEAFF.

The chain carries TRBV9 and TRBJ2-4; no reliable D call. Per germline, CDR1 SGDLS and CDR2 YYNGEE. The CDR3 has 14 residues. V lost 0 bases and J lost 2, with 6 bases in between. The CDR3 spells CASSVGNSKNIQYF. CDR3 DNA sequence: TGTGCCAGCAGCGTAGGCAATTCCAAAAACATTCAGTACTTC.

This clone was picked up one time. V is TRBV19 and J is TRBJ1-1, with D possibly matching TRBD1 (5 bases). CDR1 LNHDA and CDR2 SQIVND come from the germline V gene (reference sequence). The CDR3 sequence is 12 residues long. V shed 6 bases and J shed 0 bases, with 5 bases lying between them. CDR3 DNA: TGTGCCAGTAGGGACATGAACACTGAAGCTTTCTTT. It encodes CASRDMNTEAFF.

This clone was seen a single time. V and J are TRBV7-8 and TRBJ2-1; tentatively, D is TRBD2 (6 bases). Deletions cut 5 bases from V and 2 bases from J, with 16 bases between. The CDR3 is 16 residues long. The germline V gene has CDR1 SGHVS and CDR2 FQNEAQ. The CDR3 is CASSLLALTTYNEQFF. The CDR3 DNA sequence: TGTGCCAGCAGCCTACTAGCTCTTACAACCTACAATGAGCAGTTCTTC.

The V gene is TRBV5-6, the J gene TRBJ1-4; D is ambiguous. Trimming took 5 bases from V and 4 from J, leaving 3 bases between them. The CDR3 is made up of 11 amino acids. Germline CDR1 is SGHDT and CDR2 is YYEEEE. In DNA form, the CDR3 reads TGTGCCAGCAGTAGTAATGAAAAACTGTTTTTT. Protein product: CASSSNEKLFF.

The chain uses TRBV29-1 and TRBJ2-5; 7 bases fit TRBD2. Germline CDR1 and CDR2: SQVTM and ANQGSEA. This CDR3 contains 14 residues. Trimming at V came to 7 bases and at J to 5 bases, leaving 13 bases not matched to a gene. The CDR3 is CSAPNPLAQETQYF. In nucleotides, the CDR3 is TGCAGCGCCCCGAACCCACTAGCGCAGGAGACCCAGTACTTC.